This T cell receptor (beta chain) came from a study of T cells after yellow fever vaccination. One entry per CDR3 protein, called by TCRdb with MiXCR from the 5' RACE reads. Seen here are some 560,000 distinct CDR3 sequences, roughly a sixth observed once, and the top ten hold 15% to 20%. The sample consisted of PBMCs, taken about 5 days after the first yellow fever vaccination. This sequence was found in a man in his late teens or twenties who received the YFV17D yellow fever vaccine.

The CDR3 bases are TGTGCCTGGAGTACGGGACAGGGGAGAACTGAAGCTTTCTTT. This sequence encodes CAWSTGQGRTEAFF. The chain couples TRBV30 to TRBJ1-1, with 10 positions matching TRBD1. Germline V gene data show CDR1 as GTSNPN and CDR2 as SVGIG (reference sequence). Trimming at V came to 2 bases and at J to 5 bases, leaving 5 bases not matched to a gene. The CDR3 runs to 14 residues.